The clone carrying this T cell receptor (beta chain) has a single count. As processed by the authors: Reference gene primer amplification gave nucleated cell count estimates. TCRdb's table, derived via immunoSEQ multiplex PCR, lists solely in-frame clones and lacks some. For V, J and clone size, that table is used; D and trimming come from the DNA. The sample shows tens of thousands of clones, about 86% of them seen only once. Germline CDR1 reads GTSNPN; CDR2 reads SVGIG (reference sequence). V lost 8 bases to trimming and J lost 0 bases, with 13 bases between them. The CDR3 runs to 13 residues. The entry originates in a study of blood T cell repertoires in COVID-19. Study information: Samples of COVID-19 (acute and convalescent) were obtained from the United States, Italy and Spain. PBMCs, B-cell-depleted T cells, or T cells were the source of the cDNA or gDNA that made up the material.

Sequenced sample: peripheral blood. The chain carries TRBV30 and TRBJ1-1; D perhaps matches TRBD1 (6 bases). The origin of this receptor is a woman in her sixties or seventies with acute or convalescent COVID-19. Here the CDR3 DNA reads TGTGCCCTCACAGGGTTCTTGAACACTGAAGCTTTCTTT. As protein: CALTGFLNTEAFF.